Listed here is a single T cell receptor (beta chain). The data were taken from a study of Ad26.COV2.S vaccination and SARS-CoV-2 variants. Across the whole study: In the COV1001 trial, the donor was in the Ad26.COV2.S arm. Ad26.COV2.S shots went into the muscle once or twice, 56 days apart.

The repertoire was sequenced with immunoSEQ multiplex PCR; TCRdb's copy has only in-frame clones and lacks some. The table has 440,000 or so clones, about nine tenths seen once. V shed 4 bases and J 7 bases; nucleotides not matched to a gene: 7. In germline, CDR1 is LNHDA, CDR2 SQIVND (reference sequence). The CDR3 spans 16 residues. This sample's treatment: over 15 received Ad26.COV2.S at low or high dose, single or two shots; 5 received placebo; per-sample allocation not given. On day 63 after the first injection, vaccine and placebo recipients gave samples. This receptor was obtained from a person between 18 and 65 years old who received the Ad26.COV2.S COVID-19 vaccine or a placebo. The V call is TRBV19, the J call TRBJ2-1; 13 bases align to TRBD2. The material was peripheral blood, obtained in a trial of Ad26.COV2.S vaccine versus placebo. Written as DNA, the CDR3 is TGTGCCAGTAGTACCCAACTAGCGGGAGGGCCGAATGAGCAGTTCTTC. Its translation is CASSTQLAGGPNEQFF.